What follows are 23 T cell receptor beta chains derived from one specimen sequenced in a study of immune heterogeneity within non-small cell lung tumors. TCR beta CDR3 amplification used multiplex PCR with 32 V and 13 J primers. One entry per CDR3 protein results from TCRdb running MiXCR on the multiplex PCR reads. The sample has around 23,000 distinct CDR3 sequences, around 26% seen once; the top ten hold less than 4%. Bulk tumor gDNA, around 630 ng per sample, served as the TCR template. While surgery was under way, several biopsies spaced far apart were taken per primary tumor. Surgery that was curative in intent was performed on patients with untreated, newly diagnosed non-small cell lung cancer. The sequenced sample was lung tumor tissue. These TCRs come from a middle-aged man with non-small cell lung cancer.

This clonotype was recorded many times. This rearrangement joins TRBV20-1 to TRBJ1-4; D call uncertain. The germline V gene has CDR1 DFQATT and CDR2 SNEGSKA (reference sequence). The CDR3 totals 13 residues. V gave up 3 bases and J gave up 7 bases, with 12 bases separating them. The CDR3 sequence is CSASKEYREKLFF. For the CDR3, the DNA is TGCAGTGCTAGCAAGGAATATCGTGAAAAACTGTTTTTT.

As to this clonotype: A much larger clonotype is one base distant, so this may be a read error. The missing conserved phenylalanine or tryptophan at the end of this CDR3 makes a read error likely. The gene calls are TRBV28 and TRBJ2-1; 9 bases are shared with TRBD1. The CDR3 contains 15 residues. In germline, CDR1 is MDHEN, CDR2 SYDVKM. V lost 3 bases, J lost 4 bases, and 4 bases stayed unmatched. The CDR3 sequence: CASSFLGTGYNEQFL. The CDR3 DNA reads as TGTGCCAGCAGTTTCCTCGGGACAGGGTACAATGAGCAGTTCTTG.

This clonotype qualifies as medium-sized. This chain links TRBV30 with TRBJ1-1, with TRBD1 matching 8 bases. CDR1 and CDR2 from the germline V gene are GTSNPN and SVGIG (reference sequence). Trimming removed 2 bases from V and 3 bases from J; junction bases left unmatched: 5. The CDR3 contains 14 residues. Here the CDR3 reads CAWSTQGQDTEAFF. The CDR3 region has the DNA TGTGCCTGGAGTACCCAGGGACAGGACACTGAAGCTTTCTTT.

This sequence joins TRBV3-1 and TRBJ2-1; 8 nucleotides agree with TRBD2. The CDR3 length is 15 residues. Looked up from germline, CDR1 is LGHDT and CDR2 is YNNKEL (reference sequence). Trimming removed 3 bases from V and 8 bases from J; junction bases left unmatched: 9. CDR3 in DNA: TGTGCCAGCAGCCACACCCCCACTAGCGGCGATGAGCAGTTCTTC. This sequence encodes CASSHTPTSGDEQFF.

At least ten counts were recorded for this clonotype. The chain couples TRBV6-1 to TRBJ2-7; D is ambiguous. Germline V gene sequence: CDR1 MNHNS, CDR2 SASEGT. The ends were cut back, 4 bases at V and 3 bases at J, with 7 bases in the middle. This CDR3 has 12 residues. The CDR3 spells CASSADFYEQYF. CDR3 in DNA: TGTGCCAGCAGTGCTGACTTCTACGAGCAGTACTTC.

V is TRBV5-1 and J is TRBJ2-5; 9 nucleotides align to TRBD1. Per the germline V gene, CDR1 is SGHRS and CDR2 is YFSETQ. Trimming at V came to 1 base and at J to 4 bases, leaving 11 bases not matched to a gene. CDR3 length: 17 residues. CDR3 sequence: CASSLFGGTGSRETQYF. CDR3 sequence (DNA): TGCGCCAGCAGCTTGTTCGGCGGGACAGGGAGTCGAGAGACCCAGTACTTC. Together with reference TRBV5-1 and TRBJ2-5, the CDR3 gives the full variable domain: KAGVTQTPRYLIKTRGQQVTLSCSPISGHRSVSWYQQTPGQGLQFLFEYFSETQRNKGNFPGRFSGRQFSNSRSEMNVSTLELGDSALYLCASSLFGGTGSRETQYFGPGTRLLVL.

In this sample, this clonotype is medium-sized. The V and J genes are TRBV24-1 and TRBJ1-2; D is ambiguous. The CDR3 is 12 residues long. The V gene lost 1 base and the J gene lost 8 bases, with 7 bases spanning the gap. Per germline, CDR1 KGHDR and CDR2 SFDVKD. CDR3 in DNA: TGTGCCACCAGTGATTTCGGCTTCGGCTACACCTTC. Translated, it gives CATSDFGFGYTF.

There are many counts of this clonotype. This chain connects TRBV6-1 to TRBJ2-1; 7 positions match TRBD1. The CDR3 contains 15 residues. The germline CDR1 and CDR2 sequences are MNHNS and SASEGT. The V and J ends lost 6 bases and 2 bases, in that order; junction bases with no gene match: 7. Written as DNA, the CDR3 is TGTGCCAGCAGGGTCGACAGGGAAACCTACAATGAGCAGTTCTTC. The encoded protein is CASRVDRETYNEQFF.

This rearrangement joins TRBV4-1 to TRBJ1-2, with D unresolved. Trimming shortened V by 1 base and J by 5 bases, and 8 bases separated the two germline ends. The CDR3 extends over 13 amino acids. Germline values: CDR1 MGHRA, CDR2 YSYEKL. Here the CDR3 reads CASSQASKYGYTF. The DNA of the CDR3 is TGCGCCAGCAGCCAAGCTTCCAAGTATGGCTACACCTTC.

This clonotype was observed at least ten times. CDR3 protein: CASRGRPSGANVLTF. CDR3 bases: TGTGCCAGCAGGGGGCGCCCCTCTGGGGCCAACGTCCTGACTTTC. The rearrangement joins TRBV6-4 to TRBJ2-6, with D maybe TRBD1 (5 bases). V was clipped by 6 bases and J by 0 bases, with 9 bases between them. Germline loops: CDR1 MRHNA, CDR2 SNTAGT. The CDR3 sequence is 15 residues long.

As for this clonotype: This could be a read error, since a much larger clone is one nucleotide away. The genes are TRBV11-3 and TRBJ2-1; 8 bases line up with TRBD2. The trim removed 4 bases at V and 7 bases at J, leaving 9 bases unmatched. The germline CDR1 and CDR2 sequences are SGHNT and YENEEA. The length of the CDR3 is 15 residues. The CDR3 is CASSWRTSRNNEQFF. Here the CDR3 DNA reads TGTGCCAGCAGCTGGAGGACTAGCAGGAATAATGAGCAGTTCTTC. The full variable domain, completed using reference TRBV11-3 and TRBJ2-1, is EAGVVQSPRYKIIEKKQPVAFWCNPISGHNTLYWYLQNLGQGPELLIRYENEEAVDDSQLPKDRFSAERLKGVDSTLKIQPAELGDSAVYLCASSWRTSRNNEQFFGPGTRLTVL.

J is TRBJ2-1 and V is TRBV11-1; D remains unclear. V lost 1 base to trimming and J lost 9 bases, with 4 bases between them. CDR1 is SGHAT and CDR2 is FQDESV in the germline V gene (reference sequence). The CDR3 covers 11 residues. Written as DNA, the CDR3 is TGTGCCAGCAGCTTAGGGGGTGAGCAGTTCTTC. It yields the protein CASSLGGEQFF. Using reference TRBV11-1 and TRBJ2-1 for the parts outside the CDR3, the full variable domain is EAEVAQSPRYKITEKSQAVAFWCDPISGHATLYWYRQILGQGPELLVQFQDESVVDDSQLPKDRFSAERLKGVDSTLKIQPAELGDSAMYLCASSLGGEQFFGPGTRLTVL.

This clonotype appeared many times. V usage is TRBV6-2 or TRBV6-3 and J usage is TRBJ1-5; weak D call: TRBD1 (6 bases). Germline V gene data show CDR1 as MNHEY and CDR2 as SVGEGT. The length of the CDR3 is 15 residues. The V gene lost 7 bases and the J gene lost 0 bases, with 13 bases spanning the gap. For the CDR3, the DNA is TGTGCCAGCACCTGGACAGCTTATAGCAATCAGCCCCAGCATTTT. Translated, it gives CASTWTAYSNQPQHF.

The chain recombines TRBV3-1 with TRBJ1-1; D ambiguous. Per germline, CDR1 LGHDT and CDR2 YNNKEL (reference sequence). The CDR3 is 11 residues long. V lost 3 bases and J lost 6, with 5 bases in between. The CDR3 region is CASSHGAEAFF. CDR3 nucleotides: TGTGCCAGCAGCCATGGCGCTGAAGCTTTCTTT.

V is TRBV4-1 and J is TRBJ2-7, with 11 bases identical to TRBD2. Germline CDR1 MGHRA, CDR2 YSYEKL. The CDR3 consists of 18 residues. J lost 5 bases, V lost 5 bases, and 17 bases had no gene match. The CDR3 is CASSLKETSGTSWDEQYF. CDR3 bases: TGCGCCAGCAGCTTAAAGGAGACTAGCGGGACGAGTTGGGACGAGCAGTACTTC.

In this sample, this clonotype is medium-sized. The chain has TRBV12-3 or TRBV12-4 and TRBJ2-1, with a weak D call TRBD2 (6 bases). Trimming took 7 bases from V and 9 from J, leaving 25 bases between them. CDR3 length equals 16 residues. The CDR3 protein is CASIEAGSWKIGEQFF. CDR3 in DNA: TGTGCCAGCATTGAAGCCGGGAGCTGGAAAATCGGTGAGCAGTTCTTC.

This clonotype was counted a single time. This may come from a read error, since a much larger clone is one base off. The chain carries TRBV13 and TRBJ2-2; D is uncertain. Germline V gene sequence: CDR1 PRHDT, CDR2 FYEKMQ (reference sequence). V was clipped by 1 base and J by 2 bases, with 11 bases between them. This CDR3 is 16 amino acids long. CDR3 residues: CASSLVSKANTGELFF. CDR3 nucleotides: TGTGCCAGCAGCTTAGTGAGTAAAGCTAACACCGGGGAGCTGTTTTTT.

For this clonotype: Being one base from a much bigger clone, this may be a read error. The chain uses TRBV19 and TRBJ2-3; D is unresolved. The ends were cut back, 10 bases at V and 6 bases at J, with 14 bases in the middle. Germline CDR1 reads LNHDA; CDR2 reads SQIVND (reference sequence). The CDR3 length is 12 residues. The DNA of the CDR3 is TGTGCCAACTCCCAGATCAGGGATACGCAGTATTTT. Protein: CANSQIRDTQYF. Filled out from reference TRBV19 and TRBJ2-3, the complete variable domain reads DGGITQSPKYLFRKEGQNVTLSCEQNLNHDAMYWYRQDPGQGLRLIYYSQIVNDFQKGDIAEGYSVSREKKESFPLTVTSAQKNPTAFYLCANSQIRDTQYFGPGTRLTVL.

The V gene is TRBV4-3, the J gene TRBJ2-3; D possibly corresponds to TRBD2 (6 bases). V lost 4 bases and J lost 6, with 14 bases in between. Germline lookup yields CDR1 LGHNA and CDR2 YSLEER. This CDR3 spans 14 amino acids. The CDR3 sequence: CASSLWEDGDTQYF. Written as DNA, the CDR3 is TGCGCCAGCAGCCTATGGGAGGACGGGGATACGCAGTATTTT.

This sequence joins TRBV9 and TRBJ2-1; 7 nucleotides agree with TRBD2. V dropped 4 bases and J dropped 8; count of bases not matched to a gene: 6. Germline V gene lookup returns CDR1 SGDLS and CDR2 YYNGEE. The CDR3 is 13 amino acids. In nucleotides, the CDR3 is TGTGCCAGCAGCCCGACTAGCAGCGATGAGCAGTTCTTC. Its translation is CASSPTSSDEQFF.

This clonotype was seen repeatedly, ten times or more. The chain joins TRBV27 to TRBJ1-4, with D unclear. The CDR3 runs to 14 residues. V was shortened by 7 bases and J by 0 bases, with 9 bases between the two germline ends. CDR1 is MNHEY, CDR2 SMNVEV, per germline (reference sequence). CDR3: CASTHLATNEKLFF. The CDR3 DNA sequence: TGTGCCAGCACCCACCTTGCAACTAATGAAAAACTGTTTTTT.

This clonotype has more than one count but fewer than ten. V and J are TRBV6-2 or TRBV6-3 and TRBJ2-1; the match to TRBD1 covers 12 bases. This CDR3 is built from 15 residues. Germline assignment: CDR1 MNHEY and CDR2 SVGEGT. V was pared by 4 bases and J by 8 bases, with 6 bases of the junction left unmatched. The CDR3 region is CASSSPGTGGYEQFF. Here the CDR3 DNA reads TGTGCCAGCAGTTCACCCGGGACAGGGGGCTATGAGCAGTTCTTC.

This clonotype came up many times. The chain employs TRBV10-2 and TRBJ1-3, with D perhaps TRBD1 (6 bases). The CDR3 has 15 residues. Trimming removed 5 bases from V and 4 bases from J, with 15 bases in between. Per germline, CDR1 WSHSY and CDR2 SAAADI. The CDR3 sequence: CASSFTTGSGNTIYF. The DNA of the CDR3 is TGCGCCAGCAGTTTTACCACAGGGTCAGGAAACACCATATATTTT.